Each of the 30 T cell receptor beta chains below was sequenced from the same sample in a study of Ad26.COV2.S vaccination and SARS-CoV-2 variants. The table came from immunoSEQ multiplex PCR; TCRdb's copy has only in-frame clones and leaves some out. Here the sample spans over 110,000 clones, 86% being singletons. This material consisted of peripheral blood, taken after recovery from COVID-19. These receptors all come from a human donor who had recovered from COVID-19.

This chain connects TRBV7-9 to TRBJ2-7, with D hard to call. Germline V CDR1 and CDR2: SEHNR, FQNEAQ (reference sequence). The V end was cut by 0 bases, the J end by 1 base, with 13 bases between. There are 16 residues in the CDR3. The CDR3 DNA follows: TGTGCCAGCAGCTTAGCGAAGGGTCATGGGTCCTACGAGCAGTACTTC. It is translated as CASSLAKGHGSYEQYF.

The chain couples TRBV9 to TRBJ2-7; tentative D call: TRBD2 (7 bases). The CDR3 is 15 residues long. Trimming removed 4 bases from V and 5 bases from J, with 19 bases in between. The germline gives CDR1 SGDLS, CDR2 YYNGEE. CDR3 in amino acids: CASSSTPGGLDEQYF. Here the CDR3 DNA reads TGTGCCAGCAGCTCGACTCCCGGGGGGCTCGACGAGCAGTACTTC.

In DNA form, the CDR3 reads TGTGCCAGCAGCCCAAGGGATCCTAGCGGGGACAAAGAGACCCAGTACTTC. It codes for CASSPRDPSGDKETQYF. The rearrangement uses TRBV3-1 (or the pseudogene TRBV3-2) and TRBJ2-5, with 9 bases aligning to TRBD2. J was trimmed by 3 bases and V by 4 bases; bases with no gene match: 12. The germline CDR1 and CDR2 sequences are LGHDT and YNNKEL (reference sequence). The CDR3 has 17 amino acids.

V and J are TRBV10-1 and TRBJ2-3, with D tentatively TRBD1 or TRBD2 (6 bases each). The V gene's germline CDR1 is WNHNN and CDR2 SYGVQD (reference sequence). The ends were cut back, 7 bases at V and 2 bases at J, with 10 bases in the middle. The CDR3 is 13 residues long. The CDR3, as DNA: TGCGCCAGCACTTCGGGGGCCACAGATACGCAGTATTTT. Translating it yields CASTSGATDTQYF.

The CDR3 spells CASSLDREGGAFF. The CDR3 DNA is TGCGCCAGCAGCTTAGACAGGGAAGGGGGAGCTTTCTTT. This chain uses TRBV5-1 with TRBJ1-1; 7 bases align to TRBD1. Germline CDR1 is SGHRS and CDR2 is YFSETQ. The V gene end was trimmed by 2 bases and the J gene end by 10 bases; junction bases not matched to a gene: 8. The CDR3 contains 13 residues.

The chain combines TRBV5-1 with TRBJ2-1; D may match TRBD1 or TRBD2 (6 bases each). The CDR3 is 13 amino acids. The germline V and J ends were trimmed by 4 bases and 6 bases, with 11 bases remaining between them. Germline CDR1 and CDR2: SGHRS and YFSETQ. CDR3 nucleotides: TGCGCCAGCAGCGGGGGGCCGGGCAATGAGCAGTTCTTC. Translating gives CASSGGPGNEQFF.

The chain couples TRBV4-1 to TRBJ2-1; no firm D call. The CDR3 runs 15 residues. The V end was cut by 0 bases, the J end by 1 base, with 7 bases between. Germline V CDR1 and CDR2: MGHRA, YSYEKL. The CDR3 reads CASSQDAFSYNEQFF. The DNA of the CDR3 is TGCGCCAGCAGCCAAGATGCCTTTTCCTACAATGAGCAGTTCTTC.

V usage is TRBV5-1 and J usage is TRBJ1-1, with D unresolved. The CDR3 is 14 residues long. Germline lookup yields CDR1 SGHRS and CDR2 YFSETQ. Trimming stripped 0 bases from V and 7 bases from J, with 13 bases between. This CDR3 reads CASSLAGEGSEAFF. The DNA for the CDR3 is TGCGCCAGCAGCTTGGCCGGCGAAGGGAGTGAAGCTTTCTTT.

This clone appeared a single time. The chain employs TRBV28 and TRBJ2-3; 16 bases map to TRBD2. The CDR3 is 20 residues long. CDR1 and CDR2 from the germline V gene are MDHEN and SYDVKM. The ends lost 6 bases at V and 3 bases at J; junction bases unmatched: 15. CDR3 loop: CASRGAGLAGGLRGTDTQYF. The CDR3 DNA follows: TGTGCCAGCAGGGGTGCGGGACTAGCGGGGGGGCTTCGGGGTACAGATACGCAGTATTTT.

The chain is built from TRBV6-1 and TRBJ1-5, with 7 bases fitting TRBD1. V lost 2 bases, J lost 2 bases, and 3 bases stayed unmatched. Germline lookup yields CDR1 MNHNS and CDR2 SASEGT. The CDR3 sequence is 15 residues long. In nucleotides, the CDR3 is TGTGCCAGCAGTGAAAGACAGGGTGGCAATCAGCCCCAGCATTTT. It yields the protein CASSERQGGNQPQHF.

This rearrangement joins TRBV19 to TRBJ1-1, with D possibly TRBD1 on 5 matching bases. Trimming took 2 bases from V and 0 from J, leaving 10 bases between them. This CDR3 has 15 residues. Germline CDR1 and CDR2: LNHDA and SQIVND (reference sequence). CDR3 DNA: TGTGCCAGTAGTATAAGCGGGGCCCTGAACACTGAAGCTTTCTTT. The encoded protein is CASSISGALNTEAFF. The full variable domain, in which reference TRBV19 and TRBJ1-1 provide the parts outside the CDR3, is DGGITQSPKYLFRKEGQNVTLSCEQNLNHDAMYWYRQDPGQGLRLIYYSQIVNDFQKGDIAEGYSVSREKKESFPLTVTSAQKNPTAFYLCASSISGALNTEAFFGQGTRLTVV.

The chain employs TRBV19 and TRBJ2-1; a possible D gene is TRBD1 (6 bases). This CDR3 contains 14 residues. The ends were cut back, 6 bases at V and 6 bases at J, with 15 bases in the middle. Germline lookup yields CDR1 LNHDA and CDR2 SQIVND (reference sequence). Written as DNA, the CDR3 is TGTGCCAGTAGACCCCAGAGGGGGATCAATGAGCAGTTCTTC. Amino acid sequence: CASRPQRGINEQFF. Supplemented by reference TRBV19 and TRBJ2-1, the full variable domain reads DGGITQSPKYLFRKEGQNVTLSCEQNLNHDAMYWYRQDPGQGLRLIYYSQIVNDFQKGDIAEGYSVSREKKESFPLTVTSAQKNPTAFYLCASRPQRGINEQFFGPGTRLTVL.

The CDR3 DNA reads as TGTGCCAGCCGGACTAGATCAGATACGCAGTATTTT. Amino acids: CASRTRSDTQYF. V is TRBV2 and J is TRBJ2-3, with 7 positions matching TRBD2. The CDR3 spans 12 residues. The ends lost 8 bases at V and 4 bases at J; junction bases unmatched: 3. Per germline, CDR1 SNHLY and CDR2 FYNNEI.

This chain connects TRBV30 to TRBJ1-1; the D gene is possibly TRBD1 (6 bases). The CDR3 contains 15 residues. V lost 2 bases, J lost 5 bases, and 18 bases lay in between. The germline V gene encodes CDR1 GTSNPN and CDR2 SVGIG (reference sequence). In DNA, the CDR3 is TGTGCCTGGAGTTTCCAATGGACAGTTCGTACTGAAGCTTTCTTT. It is translated as CAWSFQWTVRTEAFF.

V usage is TRBV28 and J usage is TRBJ2-7; the D is unclear. Trimming pared 6 bases from V and 3 bases from J, leaving 6 bases between. Germline CDR1 and CDR2: MDHEN and SYDVKM. The CDR3 is made up of 11 amino acids. In nucleotides, the CDR3 is TGTGCCAGCAGGGACGGCTACGAGCAGTACTTC. This gives the protein CASRDGYEQYF.

The CDR3 spells CASSVEGLGETQYF. The CDR3 region has the DNA TGTGCCAGCAGCGTAGAAGGGCTCGGGGAGACCCAGTACTTC. The chain has TRBV9 and TRBJ2-5, with D unresolved. V lost 0 bases to trimming and J lost 5 bases, with 11 bases between them. Germline V gives CDR1 SGDLS, CDR2 YYNGEE. This CDR3 has 14 amino acids.

The gene calls are TRBV28 and TRBJ1-2; weak D call: TRBD1 (5 bases). This CDR3 comprises 14 residues. Trimming shortened V by 5 bases and J by 7 bases, and 17 bases separated the two germline ends. Per the germline V gene, CDR1 is MDHEN and CDR2 is SYDVKM. CDR3 DNA sequence: TGTGCCAGCAGTCCGTTAAACCAGGGCTCTGGCTACACCTTC. Its protein product is CASSPLNQGSGYTF.

The chain employs TRBV29-1 and TRBJ1-1, with 7 bases aligning to TRBD1. V lost 4 bases, J lost 4 bases, and 6 bases stayed unmatched. Germline CDR1 is SQVTM and CDR2 is ANQGSEA. CDR3 length: 13 amino acids. CDR3 nucleotides: TGCAGCGTTGGGGACAGCCGGGGCACTGAAGCTTTCTTT. Its protein is CSVGDSRGTEAFF.

The CDR3 is CASGKSGQTPYGYTF. Written as DNA, the CDR3 is TGTGCCAGCGGAAAGTCGGGACAGACACCCTATGGCTACACCTTC. The V call is TRBV5-4, the J call TRBJ1-2; 7 nucleotides align to TRBD1. The V and J ends lost 7 bases and 4 bases, in that order; junction bases with no gene match: 13. CDR3 length: 15 amino acids. Germline loops: CDR1 SGHNT, CDR2 YYREEE (reference sequence).

V usage is TRBV28 and J usage is TRBJ1-3; no clear D. Germline CDR1 is MDHEN and CDR2 is SYDVKM. CDR3 size: 14 residues. V shed 2 bases and J shed 0 bases, with 5 bases lying between them. CDR3 region: CASSLRVSGNTIYF. The DNA of the CDR3 is TGTGCCAGCAGTTTAAGGGTCTCTGGAAACACCATATATTTT. Full variable domain (missing parts from reference TRBV28 and TRBJ1-3): DVKVTQSSRYLVKRTGEKVFLECVQDMDHENMFWYRQDPGLGLRLIYFSYDVKMKEKGDIPEGYSVSREKKERFSLILESASTNQTSMYLCASSLRVSGNTIYFGEGSWLTVV.

V is TRBV18 and J is TRBJ2-2, with D perhaps TRBD2 (6 bases). Germline CDR1 reads KGHSH; CDR2 reads LQKENI. Trimming removed 4 bases at V and 2 bases at J, with 17 bases between. There are 17 residues in the CDR3. The CDR3 loop reads CASSLVSSGPNTGELFF. The CDR3, as DNA: TGTGCCAGCTCACTGGTCAGTAGCGGACCTAACACCGGGGAGCTGTTTTTT. Full variable domain (rest looked up from reference TRBV18 and TRBJ2-2): NAGVMQNPRHLVRRRGQEARLRCSPMKGHSHVYWYRQLPEEGLKFMVYLQKENIIDESGMPKERFSAEFPKEGPSILRIQQVVRGDSAAYFCASSLVSSGPNTGELFFGEGSRLTVL.

This clone was counted between two and nine times. The genes are TRBV28 and TRBJ2-7, with D perhaps assigned TRBD1 or TRBD2 (5 bases each). Trimming took 7 bases from V and 3 from J, leaving 13 bases between them. Germline V CDR1 and CDR2: MDHEN, SYDVKM. This CDR3 spans 13 amino acids. The CDR3, as DNA: TGTGCCAGCACTAAGATGAGGGGCTACGAGCAGTACTTC. It yields the protein CASTKMRGYEQYF.

This chain's CDR3 is CAISEGSGGAQETQYF. CDR3 coding DNA: TGTGCCATCAGTGAGGGGAGCGGGGGGGCTCAAGAGACCCAGTACTTC. The rearrangement uses TRBV10-3 and TRBJ2-5; TRBD2 matches at 10 bases. The CDR3 is 16 amino acids. In germline, CDR1 is ENHRY, CDR2 SYGVKD. Trimming took 2 bases from V and 2 from J; bases not matched to a gene: 5.

This chain joins TRBV7-2 and TRBJ2-2; 7 bases line up with TRBD2. In germline, CDR1 is SGHTA, CDR2 FQGNSA. V gave up 5 bases and J gave up 6 bases; unmatched junction bases: 6. The CDR3 length is 14 residues. CDR3 loop: CASSPAGRSGELFF. The CDR3 DNA follows: TGTGCCAGCAGCCCCGCCGGGAGGTCCGGGGAGCTGTTTTTT. Drawing the rest from reference TRBV7-2 and TRBJ2-2, the complete variable domain is GAGVSQSPSNKVTEKGKDVELRCDPISGHTALYWYRQSLGQGLEFLIYFQGNSAPDKSGLPSDRFSAERTGGSVSTLTIQRTQQEDSAVYLCASSPAGRSGELFFGEGSRLTVL.

This chain uses TRBV2 with TRBJ1-6; D is possibly TRBD1 (6 bases). CDR3 length equals 13 residues. V was clipped by 10 bases and J by 5 bases, with 12 bases between them. Germline CDR1 and CDR2: SNHLY and FYNNEI. The CDR3 bases are TGTGCCAAGACGGGACAAAATAATTCACCCCTCCACTTT. Translated: CAKTGQNNSPLHF.

This chain connects TRBV28 to TRBJ1-5; no firm D call. CDR1 is MDHEN and CDR2 is SYDVKM in the germline V gene. With 2 bases removed from V and 11 bases from J, the gap between germline ends came to 10 bases. This CDR3 region has 12 residues. CDR3 coding DNA: TGTGCCAGCAGTTTAGTTGAGGCGGCCCAGCATTTT. This gives the protein CASSLVEAAQHF.

About this clone: An end of the junction differs from the germline gene, which may be a read error. V gene TRBV24-1 combines with J gene TRBJ2-3, with 7 nucleotides matching TRBD2. The CDR3 runs 17 residues. CDR1 is KGHDR and CDR2 is SFDVKD in the germline V gene. The CDR3 here is CATSDLPSGPGGDTLYF. As DNA, the CDR3 is TGTGCCACCAGTGACCTACCTAGCGGTCCCGGGGGAGATACGCTGTATTTT.

A single count supports this clone. The chain carries TRBV12-3 or TRBV12-4 and TRBJ1-2, with 9 positions matching TRBD1. The CDR3 runs 13 residues. Trimming cost V 5 bases and J 7 bases; bases outside gene matches: 5. DNA for the CDR3: TGTGCCAGCAGTAACAGGGGGCTGGGTGGCTACACCTTC. As protein: CASSNRGLGGYTF.

This clone was picked up one time. This chain links TRBV5-6 with TRBJ2-7; perhaps TRBD2 as D (7 bases). Germline V lookup: CDR1 SGHDT, CDR2 YYEEEE. The CDR3 consists of 15 residues. V lost 4 bases and J 2 bases, leaving 16 bases between the germline ends. For the CDR3, the DNA is TGTGCCAGCAGCCTTTGGGGCGGGGGCCCCTACGAGCAGTACTTC. This encodes CASSLWGGGPYEQYF.

The chain uses TRBV6-2 or TRBV6-3 and TRBJ2-1; weak D call: TRBD2 (5 bases). Deletions cut 0 bases from V and 4 bases from J, with 13 bases between. The CDR3 spans 16 residues. The germline gives CDR1 MNHEY, CDR2 SVGEGT. The CDR3 bases are TGTGCCAGCAGTTACTCGGGAGCCCTAACATACAATGAGCAGTTCTTC. Amino acid sequence: CASSYSGALTYNEQFF.